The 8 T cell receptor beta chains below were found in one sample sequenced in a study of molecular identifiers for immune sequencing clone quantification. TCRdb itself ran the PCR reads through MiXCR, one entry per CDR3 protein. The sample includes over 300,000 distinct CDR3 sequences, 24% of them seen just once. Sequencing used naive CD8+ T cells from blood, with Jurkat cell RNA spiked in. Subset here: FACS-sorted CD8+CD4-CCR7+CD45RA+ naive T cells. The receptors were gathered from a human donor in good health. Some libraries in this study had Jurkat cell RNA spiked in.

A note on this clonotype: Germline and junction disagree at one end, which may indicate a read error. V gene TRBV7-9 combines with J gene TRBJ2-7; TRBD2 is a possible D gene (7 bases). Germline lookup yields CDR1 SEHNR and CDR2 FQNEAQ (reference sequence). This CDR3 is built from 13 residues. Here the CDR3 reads CASSFSGDYEQCF. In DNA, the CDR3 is TGTGCCAGCAGCTTTTCAGGGGACTACGAGCAGTGCTTC.

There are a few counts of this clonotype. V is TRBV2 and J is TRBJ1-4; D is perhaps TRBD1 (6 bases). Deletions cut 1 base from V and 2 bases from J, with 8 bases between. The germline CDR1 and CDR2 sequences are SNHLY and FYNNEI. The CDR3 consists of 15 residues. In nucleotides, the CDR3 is TGTGCCAGCAGTGAAGGCAGGGGCACTAATGAAAAACTGTTTTTT. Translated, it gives CASSEGRGTNEKLFF.

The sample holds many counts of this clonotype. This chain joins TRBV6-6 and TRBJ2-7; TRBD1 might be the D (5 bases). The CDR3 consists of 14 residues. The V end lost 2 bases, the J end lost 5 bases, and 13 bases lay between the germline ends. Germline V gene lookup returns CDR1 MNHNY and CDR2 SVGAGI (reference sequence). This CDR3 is CASSYRQGPHEQYF. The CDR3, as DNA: TGTGCCAGCAGTTACCGTCAGGGTCCCCACGAGCAGTACTTC.

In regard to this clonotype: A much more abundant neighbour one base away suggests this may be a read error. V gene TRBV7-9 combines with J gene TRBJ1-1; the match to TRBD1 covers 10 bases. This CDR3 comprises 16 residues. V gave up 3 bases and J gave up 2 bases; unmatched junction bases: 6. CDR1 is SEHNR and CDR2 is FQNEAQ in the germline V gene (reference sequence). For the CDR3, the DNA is TGTGCCAGCAGCTTCTTCGGGACAGGGGCCAACACTGAAGCTTTCTTT. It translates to CASSFFGTGANTEAFF.

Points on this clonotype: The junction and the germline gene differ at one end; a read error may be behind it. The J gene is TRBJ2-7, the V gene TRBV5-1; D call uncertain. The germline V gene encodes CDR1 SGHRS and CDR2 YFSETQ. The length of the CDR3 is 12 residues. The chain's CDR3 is CASSSQSGERYF. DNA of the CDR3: TGCGCCAGCAGCTCTCAGTCCGGAGAGCGGTACTTC.

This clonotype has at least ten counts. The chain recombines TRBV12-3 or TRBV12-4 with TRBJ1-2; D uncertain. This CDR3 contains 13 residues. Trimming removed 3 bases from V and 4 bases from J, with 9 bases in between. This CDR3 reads CASSFTQIYGYTF. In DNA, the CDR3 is TGTGCCAGCAGTTTCACTCAGATCTATGGCTACACCTTC.

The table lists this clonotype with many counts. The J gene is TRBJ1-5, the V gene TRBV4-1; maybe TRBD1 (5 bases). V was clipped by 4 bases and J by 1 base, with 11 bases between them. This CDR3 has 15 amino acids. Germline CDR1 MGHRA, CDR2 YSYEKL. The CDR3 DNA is TGCGCCAGCAGCCCCGGGACCGAAAGCAATCAGCCCCAGCATTTT. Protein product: CASSPGTESNQPQHF.

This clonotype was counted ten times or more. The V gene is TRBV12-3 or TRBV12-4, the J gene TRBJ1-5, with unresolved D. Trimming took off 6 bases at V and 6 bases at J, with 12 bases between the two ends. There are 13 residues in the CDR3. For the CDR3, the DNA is TGTGCCAGCAGCCACCAGACCGGTCAGCCCCAGCATTTT. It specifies CASSHQTGQPQHF.